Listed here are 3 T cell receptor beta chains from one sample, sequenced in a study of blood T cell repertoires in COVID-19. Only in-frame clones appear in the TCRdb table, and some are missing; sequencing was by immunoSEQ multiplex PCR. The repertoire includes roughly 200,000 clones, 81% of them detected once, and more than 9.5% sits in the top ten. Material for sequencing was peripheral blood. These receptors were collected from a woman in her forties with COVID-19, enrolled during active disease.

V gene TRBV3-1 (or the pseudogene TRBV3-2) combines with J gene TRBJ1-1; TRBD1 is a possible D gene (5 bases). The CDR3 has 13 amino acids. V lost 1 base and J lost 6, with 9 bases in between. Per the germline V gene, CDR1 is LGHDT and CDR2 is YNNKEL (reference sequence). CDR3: CASSQGGVAEAFF. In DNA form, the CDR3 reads TGTGCCAGCAGCCAAGGGGGGGTGGCTGAAGCTTTCTTT.

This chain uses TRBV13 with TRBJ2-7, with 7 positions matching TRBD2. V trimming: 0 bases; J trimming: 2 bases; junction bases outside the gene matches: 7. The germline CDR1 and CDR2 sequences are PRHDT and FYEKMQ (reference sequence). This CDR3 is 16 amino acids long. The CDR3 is CASSLGLAGVTYEQYF. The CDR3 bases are TGTGCCAGCAGCTTAGGCCTGGCGGGAGTTACCTACGAGCAGTACTTC.

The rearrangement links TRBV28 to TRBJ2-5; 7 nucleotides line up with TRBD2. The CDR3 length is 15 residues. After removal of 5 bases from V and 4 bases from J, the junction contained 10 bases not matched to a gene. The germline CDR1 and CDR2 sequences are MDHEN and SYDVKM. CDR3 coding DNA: TGTGCCAGCAGTCATTTACGGCGGGAGCGAGAGACCCAGTACTTC. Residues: CASSHLRRERETQYF.